This passage covers 28 T cell receptor beta chains from one sample sequenced in a study of beta chain features in type 1 diabetes. The isolated RNA, all of it, was reverse transcribed, so expressed TCRB transcripts were what got sequenced. TCRdb's copy holds only in-frame clones and misses some; the assay was immunoSEQ multiplex PCR. This table has 120,000 to 150,000 clones, 9% to 10% appearing once. The sequenced sample consisted of central memory CD4+ T cells from blood. The receptor set was obtained from a middle-aged woman in good health.

The chain has TRBV10-3 and TRBJ2-2, with unresolved D. Germline-derived CDR1 and CDR2 are ENHRY and SYGVKD. The CDR3 runs to 12 residues. V dropped 8 bases and J dropped 7 bases, with 11 bases sitting between them. CDR3 amino acids: CAIQSPGGELFF. The CDR3 DNA reads TGTGCCATCCAAAGTCCGGGCGGGGAGCTGTTTTTT.

The CDR3 DNA reads as TGTGCCAGCAGCCGGACTAGCGGGATGCAAGAGACCCAGTACTTC. It encodes CASSRTSGMQETQYF. The chain is built from TRBV7-2 and TRBJ2-5, with 12 bases identical to TRBD2. Germline V CDR1 and CDR2: SGHTA, FQGNSA. The V and J ends lost 5 bases and 2 bases, in that order; junction bases with no gene match: 3. CDR3 length equals 15 residues. Looking up the rest from reference TRBV7-2 and TRBJ2-5 gives the full variable domain: GAGVSQSPSNKVTEKGKDVELRCDPISGHTALYWYRQSLGQGLEFLIYFQGNSAPDKSGLPSDRFSAERTGGSVSTLTIQRTQQEDSAVYLCASSRTSGMQETQYFGPGTRLLVL.

The genes are TRBV5-8 and TRBJ1-1, with 11 bases identical to TRBD1. The ends lost 1 base at V and 4 bases at J; junction bases unmatched: 9. CDR1 SGHTS and CDR2 YDEGEE come from the germline V gene. This CDR3 spans 17 amino acids. The CDR3 nucleotides are TGTGCCAGCAGCTTGATTGGAGGGACAGGGGGACCCACTGAAGCTTTCTTT. As protein: CASSLIGGTGGPTEAFF.

The rearrangement links TRBV7-9 to TRBJ1-3; 8 nucleotides agree with TRBD1. V dropped 5 bases and J dropped 3; count of bases not matched to a gene: 3. The CDR3 length is 14 residues. Per germline, CDR1 SEHNR and CDR2 FQNEAQ (reference sequence). The CDR3 protein is CASSDDRGGNTIYF. CDR3 DNA sequence: TGTGCCAGCAGCGATGACAGGGGTGGAAACACCATATATTTT.

This clone has ten or more counts. The chain recombines TRBV14 with TRBJ2-2; D call uncertain. Per the germline V gene, CDR1 is SGHDN and CDR2 is FVKESK. V lost 2 bases to trimming and J lost 2 bases, with 12 bases between them. The CDR3 has 16 residues. CDR3 amino acids: CASSQLGQFNTGELFF. The CDR3 coding sequence is TGTGCCAGCAGCCAACTTGGGCAGTTTAACACCGGGGAGCTGTTTTTT.

This clone turned up a few times. The genes are TRBV9 and TRBJ1-1; D perhaps matches TRBD1 (5 bases). The CDR3 spans 15 residues. Trimming pared 4 bases from V and 0 bases from J, leaving 13 bases between. CDR1 and CDR2 (germline): SGDLS, YYNGEE. CDR3 protein: CASSTDSDMNTEAFF. The CDR3 nucleotides are TGTGCCAGCAGCACAGACAGCGACATGAACACTGAAGCTTTCTTT.

Turning to this clone: This CDR3 is also generated by other DNA sequences in the sample. The chain has TRBV5-1 and TRBJ2-3, with 8 positions matching TRBD1. V shed 0 bases, J shed 0 bases, and the junction held 0 bases outside the gene matches. The CDR3 consists of 15 residues. The germline V gene encodes CDR1 SGHRS and CDR2 YFSETQ. The CDR3 here is CASSLGQGSTDTQYF. The CDR3 nucleotides read TGCGCCAGCAGCTTGGGACAGGGGAGCACAGATACGCAGTATTTT.

The V gene is TRBV13, the J gene TRBJ2-3, with 13 nucleotides matching TRBD2. Trimming at V came to 3 bases and at J to 3 bases, leaving 3 bases not matched to a gene. Germline V gives CDR1 PRHDT, CDR2 FYEKMQ (reference sequence). The CDR3 covers 16 residues. CDR3 sequence: CASSFGTSGETDTQYF. DNA for the CDR3: TGTGCCAGCAGCTTTGGGACTAGCGGGGAGACAGATACGCAGTATTTT. The full variable domain, with the rest looked up from reference TRBV13 and TRBJ2-3, is AAGVIQSPRHLIKEKRETATLKCYPIPRHDTVYWYQQGPGQDPQFLISFYEKMQSDKGSIPDRFSAQQFSDYHSELNMSSLELGDSALYFCASSFGTSGETDTQYFGPGTRLTVL.

This clone was seen more than once but under ten times. This chain connects TRBV19 to TRBJ2-7, with 10 bases fitting TRBD1. Germline V lookup: CDR1 LNHDA, CDR2 SQIVND (reference sequence). The CDR3 runs 15 residues. V was pared by 4 bases and J by 4 bases, with 7 bases of the junction left unmatched. CDR3 sequence (DNA): TGTGCCAGTAGTAGATTCCGGACAGGGGGATACGAGCAGTACTTC. This translates into CASSRFRTGGYEQYF. The full variable domain, rest sourced from reference TRBV19 and TRBJ2-7, is DGGITQSPKYLFRKEGQNVTLSCEQNLNHDAMYWYRQDPGQGLRLIYYSQIVNDFQKGDIAEGYSVSREKKESFPLTVTSAQKNPTAFYLCASSRFRTGGYEQYFGPGTRLTVT.

This clone has more than one count but fewer than ten. The rearrangement uses TRBV5-4 and TRBJ2-7, with TRBD1 matching over 12 bases. From germline, CDR1 is SGHNT and CDR2 YYREEE (reference sequence). The trim removed 4 bases at V and 5 bases at J, leaving 7 bases unmatched. The CDR3 is 15 residues long. The chain's CDR3 is CASSPPGTGGHEQYF. CDR3 in DNA: TGTGCCAGCAGCCCCCCCGGGACAGGGGGCCACGAGCAGTACTTC.

V gene TRBV5-4 combines with J gene TRBJ2-7; tentative D call: TRBD2 (6 bases). The V gene lost 2 bases and the J gene lost 8 bases, with 14 bases spanning the gap. Germline V gives CDR1 SGHNT, CDR2 YYREEE (reference sequence). CDR3 size: 13 residues. As DNA, the CDR3 is TGTGCCAGCAGCTTTCCCGGGGGTGCTCAGCAGTACTTC. Amino acid sequence: CASSFPGGAQQYF.

This clone was seen a handful of times. This sequence joins TRBV5-4 and TRBJ1-3; no clear D. V was shortened by 4 bases and J by 0 bases, with 11 bases between the two germline ends. Germline CDR1 and CDR2: SGHNT and YYREEE (reference sequence). CDR3 length: 15 amino acids. Here the CDR3 reads CASSRTSSSGNTIYF. CDR3 coding DNA: TGTGCCAGCAGCCGTACTTCAAGCTCTGGAAACACCATATATTTT.

The rearrangement joins TRBV10-3 to TRBJ1-2; 7 bases line up with TRBD1. The CDR3 covers 12 residues. Germline CDR1 is ENHRY and CDR2 is SYGVKD. V lost 10 bases to trimming and J lost 4 bases; unmatched junction nucleotides: 6. CDR3 nucleotides: TGTGCCACCAGGGGGGACAGCTATGGCTACACCTTC. Its translation is CATRGDSYGYTF.

This clone has only a few counts. The chain joins TRBV7-9 to TRBJ1-2; 8 positions agree with TRBD1. The germline CDR1 and CDR2 sequences are SEHNR and FQNEAQ (reference sequence). V lost 7 bases and J lost 2; bases outside the gene matches: 9. This CDR3 has 15 residues. The CDR3, as DNA: TGTGCCAGCACCCCGGACAGGGCCTTAAACTATGGCTACACCTTC. The encoded protein is CASTPDRALNYGYTF.

This clone has a handful of counts. The chain couples TRBV2 to TRBJ2-5; 7 bases fit TRBD2. CDR1 and CDR2 from the germline V gene are SNHLY and FYNNEI. The CDR3 consists of 13 residues. J was trimmed by 5 bases and V by 7 bases; bases with no gene match: 7. Here the CDR3 reads CASTRAGVETQYF. DNA for the CDR3: TGTGCCAGCACTCGGGCGGGGGTGGAGACCCAGTACTTC.

The chain couples TRBV7-2 to TRBJ1-4; tentative D call: TRBD1 (5 bases). Per germline, CDR1 SGHTA and CDR2 FQGNSA. The V gene lost 5 bases and the J gene lost 8 bases, with 21 bases spanning the gap. The CDR3 contains 16 residues. In DNA, the CDR3 is TGTGCCAGCAGCCTGCGGGGGGGTGGCGCCATGGAAAAACTGTTTTTT. Residues: CASSLRGGGAMEKLFF.

The chain joins TRBV11-2 to TRBJ2-2, with D possibly being TRBD2 (7 bases). V was cut by 5 bases and J by 2 bases, with 21 bases left in between. CDR1 and CDR2 (germline): SGHAT, FQNNGV. The CDR3 is 18 amino acids. The CDR3 sequence: CASSPTSGGAGNTGELFF. The CDR3 DNA is TGTGCCAGCAGCCCAACCTCTGGGGGGGCCGGAAACACCGGGGAGCTGTTTTTT.

J is TRBJ1-1 and V is TRBV4-3; tentative D call: TRBD1 (5 bases). The CDR3 is 16 amino acids. V gave up 5 bases and J gave up 2 bases, with 18 bases separating them. Germline V gives CDR1 LGHNA, CDR2 YSLEER. CDR3 in DNA: TGCGCCAGCAGCACCCGGCAGGGCCATTCAAACACTGAAGCTTTCTTT. It specifies CASSTRQGHSNTEAFF.

This clone has only a few counts. The rearrangement uses TRBV9 and TRBJ1-2, with 8 bases identical to TRBD1. With 0 bases clipped from V and 3 bases from J, the junction kept 4 bases outside the gene matches. CDR1 is SGDLS, CDR2 YYNGEE, per germline. The CDR3 is made up of 15 amino acids. This CDR3 reads CASSVGSDRDYGYTF. As DNA, the CDR3 is TGTGCCAGCAGCGTAGGTTCGGACAGGGACTATGGCTACACCTTC. The full variable domain, in which reference TRBV9 and TRBJ1-2 provide the parts outside the CDR3, is DSGVTQTPKHLITATGQRVTLRCSPRSGDLSVYWYQQSLDQGLQFLIQYYNGEERAKGNILERFSAQQFPDLHSELNLSSLELGDSALYFCASSVGSDRDYGYTFGSGTRLTVV.

This clone was picked up a small number of times. CDR3: CATSTRQGHEQYF. CDR3 DNA: TGTGCCACCAGCACCCGACAGGGCCACGAGCAGTACTTC. This chain links TRBV15 with TRBJ2-7; 7 positions match TRBD1. The J segment lost 5 bases and the V segment lost 4 bases, leaving 5 bases of the junction unmatched. The CDR3 length is 13 residues. The V gene's germline CDR1 is LNHNV and CDR2 YYDKDF (reference sequence).

The chain carries TRBV6-5 and TRBJ2-5, with a tentative D call TRBD2 (6 bases). The germline V gene has CDR1 MNHEY and CDR2 SVGAGI. The CDR3 sequence is 12 residues long. V was pared by 6 bases and J by 3 bases, with 8 bases between. The CDR3 spells CASRAGKETQYF. The DNA of the CDR3 is TGTGCCAGCAGGGCGGGAAAAGAGACCCAGTACTTC.

The V and J genes are TRBV6-5 and TRBJ1-2; no clear D. Deletions cut 0 bases from V and 3 bases from J, with 5 bases between. This CDR3 has 13 amino acids. Looked up from germline, CDR1 is MNHEY and CDR2 is SVGAGI. The CDR3 sequence: CASSYSRDYGYTF. The DNA for the CDR3 is TGTGCCAGCAGTTACTCACGGGACTATGGCTACACCTTC.

This clone was counted a few times. CDR3 nucleotide sequence: TGTGCCAGCTCACCACCGGCCTCTCGCTACGAGCAGTACTTC. Residues: CASSPPASRYEQYF. The chain links TRBV18 to TRBJ2-7; D is uncertain. Per germline, CDR1 KGHSH and CDR2 LQKENI. The CDR3 extends over 14 amino acids. V was pared by 0 bases and J by 3 bases, with 9 bases between.

This clone was recorded a few times. This sequence joins TRBV18 and TRBJ2-5; no definite D call. The CDR3 is made up of 12 amino acids. CDR1 KGHSH and CDR2 LQKENI come from the germline V gene. V lost 2 bases and J 11 bases, leaving 12 bases between the germline ends. The CDR3 sequence: CASSPYGGKQYF. The CDR3 region has the DNA TGTGCCAGCTCACCATACGGCGGAAAGCAGTACTTC.

Written as DNA, the CDR3 is TGTGCCAGCAGCCAGACACAGGCCTCAAACATTCAGTACTTC. Amino acids: CASSQTQASNIQYF. The V and J genes are TRBV4-2 and TRBJ2-4, with D possibly TRBD1 on 5 matching bases. Trimming shortened V by 3 bases and J by 6 bases, and 12 bases separated the two germline ends. CDR1 is LGHNA and CDR2 is YNFKEQ in the germline V gene. The CDR3 has 14 amino acids.

This clone was recorded a few times. The identical CDR3 is also encoded by other nucleotide sequences in the sample. J is TRBJ1-1 and V is TRBV6-6, with TRBD1 identical over 7 bases. Looked up from germline, CDR1 is MNHNY and CDR2 is SVGAGI (reference sequence). V was pared by 4 bases and J by 3 bases, with 2 bases of the junction left unmatched. The CDR3 extends over 13 amino acids. The CDR3 region is CASSSQGDTEAFF. The CDR3 DNA follows: TGTGCCAGCAGTTCGCAGGGGGACACTGAAGCTTTCTTT.

The chain recombines TRBV5-1 with TRBJ1-2, with a tentative D call TRBD1 (5 bases). V lost 2 bases to trimming and J lost 5 bases, with 25 bases between them. The CDR3 is 18 amino acids. Germline CDR1 reads SGHRS; CDR2 reads YFSETQ. As DNA, the CDR3 is TGCGCCAGCAGCTTAAACGATCGTCCAGGGAATTCCCTATATGGCTACACCTTC. This gives the protein CASSLNDRPGNSLYGYTF.

Only a few counts were recorded for this clone. The gene calls are TRBV11-2 and TRBJ1-5; possible D gene TRBD1, 6 bases. V lost 5 bases and J lost 0, with 11 bases in between. Germline CDR1 and CDR2: SGHAT and FQNNGV. The CDR3 consists of 15 residues. In DNA, the CDR3 is TGTGCCAGCAGCCAGGGGACCCATAGCAATCAGCCCCAGCATTTT. Translation gives CASSQGTHSNQPQHF. The full variable domain, rest sourced from reference TRBV11-2 and TRBJ1-5, is EAGVAQSPRYKIIEKRQSVAFWCNPISGHATLYWYQQILGQGPKLLIQFQNNGVVDDSQLPKDRFSAERLKGVDSTLKIQPAKLEDSAVYLCASSQGTHSNQPQHFGDGTRLSIL.